This is a list of T cell receptor beta chains from one sample in a study of T cells in Graves' hyperthyroidism and ophthalmopathy. In TCRdb, the multiplex PCR reads were re-called with MiXCR into one record per CDR3 protein. The table lists about 380,000 distinct CDR3 sequences, about 18% of them singletons. Sequences were obtained from blood. These receptors came from a man aged 18 to 35 with Graves' ophthalmopathy. CDR3s include the opening cysteine and the closing phenylalanine or tryptophan. A D gene is named only where the DNA matches it firmly. Expanded clones are given a class, and other clones once, few, many or no size at all.

d_gene | j_gene | v_gene | abundance | CDR3aa | CDR3nt
NA | TRBJ1-1 | TRBV11-1 | many | CASSFRGEAFF | TGTGCCAGCAGCTTTCGAGGGGAAGCTTTCTTT
TRBD1 | TRBJ1-1 | TRBV2 | many | CASRGFGGGRNTEAFF | TGTGCCAGCAGGGGCTTCGGAGGGGGCCGGAACACTGAAGCTTTCTTT
NA | TRBJ2-3 | TRBV7-3 | many | CASSLVPSGDTQYF | TGTGCCAGCAGCTTAGTTCCCTCCGGAGATACGCAGTATTTT
NA | TRBJ1-3 | TRBV3-1 | many | CASSPLGINTIYF | TGTGCCAGCAGCCCCCTTGGGATAAACACCATATATTTT
TRBD1 | TRBJ2-7 | TRBV6-1 | few | CASRPDRDRIYEQYF | TGTGCCAGCAGGCCTGACCGGGACAGAATCTACGAGCAGTACTTC
NA | TRBJ2-7 | TRBV20-1 | many | CSAPLSQGTHEQYF | TGCAGTGCTCCCCTGTCGCAGGGGACCCACGAGCAGTACTTC
TRBD1 | TRBJ1-2 | TRBV6-1 | few | CASLTGNYGYTF | TGTGCCAGTCTGACAGGGAACTATGGCTACACCTTC
TRBD2 | TRBJ2-3 | TRBV5-6 | once | CASSLEGLAGGEPVTDTQYF | TGTGCCAGCAGCTTGGAGGGACTAGCGGGGGGGGAACCAGTCACAGATACGCAGTATTTT
NA | TRBJ2-5 | TRBV19 | few | CASRPFGGQTQYF | TGTGCCAGTAGACCATTCGGGGGGCAGACCCAGTACTTC
TRBD2 | TRBJ2-1 | TRBV5-1 | NA | CASSPQLAAVYNEQFF | TGCGCCAGCAGCCCCCAACTAGCGGCCGTGTACAATGAGCAGTTCTTC
NA | TRBJ2-1 | TRBV2 | NA | CASSPTGRSSYNEQFF | TGTGCCAGCAGTCCGACAGGCCGCAGCTCCTACAATGAGCAGTTCTTC
TRBD1 | TRBJ2-7 | TRBV19 | few | CASRDPGGSAYEQYF | TGTGCCAGTAGAGACCCAGGGGGATCAGCCTACGAGCAGTACTTC
NA | TRBJ1-2 | TRBV6-1 | many | CASSYGEGNYGYTF | TGTGCCAGCAGTTATGGGGAGGGGAACTATGGCTACACCTTC
NA | TRBJ2-1 | TRBV7-6 | many | CASSRLGGANEQFF | TGTGCCAGCAGCCGTTTGGGGGGGGCAAATGAGCAGTTCTTC
NA | TRBJ2-7 | TRBV18 | few | CASSPRGDSYYEQYF | TGTGCCAGCTCACCCCGCGGGGACAGCTACTACGAGCAGTACTTC
TRBD1 | TRBJ2-7 | TRBV7-2 | many | CASSSQGVPYEQYF | TGTGCCAGCAGCTCCCAGGGGGTTCCCTACGAGCAGTACTTC
NA | TRBJ1-1 | TRBV5-8 | many | CASSLELDLNTEAFF | TGTGCCAGCAGCTTGGAATTGGACCTAAACACTGAAGCTTTCTTT
NA | TRBJ1-6 | TRBV20-1 | NA | CSARVQGMESYNSPLHF | TGCAGTGCTAGAGTTCAGGGGATGGAATCCTATAATTCACCCCTCCACTTT
TRBD1 | TRBJ2-2 | TRBV12-3/TRBV12-4 | many | CASRLGQGETGELFF | TGTGCCAGCAGACTGGGACAGGGAGAGACCGGGGAGCTGTTTTTT
NA | TRBJ2-1 | TRBV29-1 | NA | CSAFRGAGTRNEQFF | TGCAGCGCCTTTAGGGGAGCGGGCACTAGGAATGAGCAGTTCTTC
NA | TRBJ1-1 | TRBV2 | many | CASSEIVWENTEAFF | TGTGCCAGCAGTGAAATAGTTTGGGAAAACACTGAAGCTTTCTTT
NA | TRBJ1-1 | TRBV18 | many | CASSPGEGSSTEAFF | TGTGCCAGCTCACCGGGGGAGGGGTCCTCCACTGAAGCTTTCTTT
NA | TRBJ2-5 | TRBV7-6 | few | CASSPSEGARETQYF | TGTGCCAGCAGCCCATCGGAGGGGGCGAGGGAGACCCAGTACTTC
TRBD1 | TRBJ1-5 | TRBV10-1 | NA | CASRDSGTGDNQPQHF | TGCGCCAGCAGAGACTCCGGGACAGGGGACAATCAGCCCCAGCATTTT
NA | TRBJ1-2 | TRBV7-3 | many | CASSLTPTSGYTF | TGTGCCAGCAGCTTAACACCTACCTCTGGCTACACCTTC
NA | TRBJ1-5 | TRBV6-2/TRBV6-3 | many | CASSTRGRGASNQPQHF | TGTGCCAGCAGTACCCGGGGGCGAGGGGCTAGCAATCAGCCCCAGCATTTT
TRBD1 | TRBJ1-2 | TRBV27 | many | CASGTGQGAWYGYTF | TGTGCCTCTGGGACGGGACAGGGGGCCTGGTATGGCTACACCTTC
TRBD2 | TRBJ2-5 | TRBV6-1 | once | CASSRLAGQQYF | TGTGCCAGCAGTCGACTAGCGGGCCAACAGTACTTC
NA | TRBJ2-1 | TRBV10-3 | few | CAISDQIYDEQFF | TGTGCCATCAGTGACCAGATATACGATGAGCAGTTCTTC
TRBD2 | TRBJ2-3 | TRBV10-1 | few | CASQPGGVLGDTQYF | TGCGCCAGCCAGCCGGGGGGGGTGCTAGGAGATACGCAGTATTTT
TRBD2 | TRBJ2-3 | TRBV27 | NA | CASSRIPLLAGGLDTQYF | TGTGCCAGCAGCCGAATCCCCCTACTAGCGGGGGGGCTGGATACGCAGTATTTT
NA | TRBJ2-2 | TRBV5-1 | NA | CASSFPAGTNTGELFF | TGCGCCAGCAGCTTCCCTGCGGGGACGAACACCGGGGAGCTGTTTTTT
NA | TRBJ1-3 | TRBV24-1 | few | CATSDFKDGGHTIYF | TGTGCCACCAGTGATTTTAAGGATGGCGGCCACACCATATATTTT
TRBD1 | TRBJ1-1 | TRBV15 | many | CATSSDRETEAFF | TGTGCCACCAGCAGCGACAGGGAGACTGAAGCTTTCTTT
TRBD1 | TRBJ2-7 | TRBV28 | many | CASSPMTGPREQYF | TGTGCCAGCAGTCCTATGACAGGGCCGAGGGAGCAGTACTTC
NA | TRBJ1-1 | TRBV27 | many | CASSSGAGRITEAFF | TGTGCCAGCAGTTCAGGAGCAGGCCGGATCACTGAAGCTTTCTTT
TRBD1 | TRBJ1-1 | TRBV6-2/TRBV6-3 | NA | CASSSTGLGTEAFF | TGTGCCAGCAGTTCGACAGGGTTAGGCACTGAAGCTTTCTTT
NA | TRBJ2-4 | TRBV7-2 | few | CASSLGSGGRTKNIQYF | TGTGCCAGCAGCTTAGGGTCTGGGGGACGAACCAAAAACATTCAGTACTTC
TRBD2 | TRBJ2-3 | TRBV7-2 | many | CASSSAAGGADTQYF | TGTGCCAGCAGCTCGGCCGCGGGGGGTGCAGATACGCAGTATTTT
TRBD2 | TRBJ2-3 | TRBV12-3/TRBV12-4 | many | CASSLRRVAGGPTDTQYF | TGTGCCAGCAGTTTAAGGCGTGTAGCGGGGGGGCCCACAGATACGCAGTATTTT
TRBD1 | TRBJ1-2 | TRBV3-1 | many | CASSQEDRNYGYTF | TGTGCCAGCAGCCAAGAGGACAGGAACTATGGCTACACCTTC
NA | TRBJ2-7 | TRBV18 | many | CASSPRDEEQYF | TGTGCCAGCTCACCACGGGACGAAGAGCAGTACTTC
TRBD2 | TRBJ2-3 | TRBV7-9 | NA | CASSYLAGVADTQYF | TGTGCCAGCAGCTACCTAGCGGGGGTGGCAGATACGCAGTATTTT
NA | TRBJ2-1 | TRBV7-8 | NA | CASSTTRRGSYNEQFF | TGTGCCAGCAGCACGACCCGACGAGGCTCCTACAATGAGCAGTTCTTC
NA | TRBJ1-2 | TRBV9 | NA | CASRARGYTF | TGTGCCAGCAGGGCGCGAGGCTACACCTTC
NA | TRBJ1-3 | TRBV18 | few | CASSLAGRRNTIYF | TGTGCCAGCTCACTAGCAGGGCGTCGAAACACCATATATTTT